One sample yielded the 8 T cell receptor beta chains listed below, sequenced in a study of blood T cell repertoires in COVID-19. The repertoire was sequenced with immunoSEQ multiplex PCR; TCRdb's copy has only in-frame clones and lacks some. The sample holds 25,000 to 30,000 clones, more than 80% seen once. Sequencing was performed on peripheral blood. The receptors were gathered from a man between 60 and 75 years old with acute or convalescent COVID-19.

This rearrangement joins TRBV6-5 to TRBJ1-2; 11 bases agree with TRBD1. The germline CDR1 and CDR2 sequences are MNHEY and SVGAGI. The J segment lost 8 bases and the V segment lost 6 bases, leaving 5 bases of the junction unmatched. The CDR3 length is 13 residues. The DNA for the CDR3 is TGTGCCAGCAGAACGGACAGGGGGCAAGGCTACACCTTC. This sequence encodes CASRTDRGQGYTF.

This chain joins TRBV6-6 and TRBJ1-3; possibly TRBD1 for D (5 bases). The germline V gene encodes CDR1 MNHNY and CDR2 SVGAGI (reference sequence). Trimming took off 8 bases at V and 4 bases at J, with 18 bases between the two ends. The CDR3 runs 15 residues. In nucleotides, the CDR3 is TGTGCCAGCGCAGGGCGGGAAACGGGAGGAAACACCATATATTTT. Translating it yields CASAGRETGGNTIYF.

V is TRBV6-1 and J is TRBJ2-7; tentative D call: TRBD2 (5 bases). Germline CDR1 reads MNHNS; CDR2 reads SASEGT. Trimming cost V 1 base and J 5 bases, with 12 bases left between them. The CDR3 runs 14 residues. The CDR3 protein is CASSEDRGFHEQYF. For the CDR3, the DNA is TGTGCCAGCAGTGAAGATCGGGGATTCCACGAGCAGTACTTC.

The chain joins TRBV7-2 to TRBJ2-5, with a possible D match to TRBD1 (6 bases). V gave up 4 bases and J gave up 0 bases, with 12 bases separating them. The V gene's germline CDR1 is SGHTA and CDR2 FQGNSA. There are 15 residues in the CDR3. The CDR3 is CASSSSRGNQETQYF. CDR3 in DNA: TGTGCCAGCAGCTCCTCCAGGGGTAACCAAGAGACCCAGTACTTC.

For the CDR3, the DNA is TGTGCCAGCAGTTACGGGGACAGACGTGGCTACACCTTC. Its protein is CASSYGDRRGYTF. V gene TRBV6-5 combines with J gene TRBJ1-2; 7 bases line up with TRBD1. CDR3 length equals 13 residues. The V gene's germline CDR1 is MNHEY and CDR2 SVGAGI. The junction had 4 bases not matched to a gene; V was cut back by 2 bases and J by 7 bases.

Only one count was recorded for this clone. The chain employs TRBV28 and TRBJ2-7, with 10 bases identical to TRBD1. The CDR3 consists of 15 residues. Germline CDR1 MDHEN, CDR2 SYDVKM. Trimming at V came to 5 bases and at J to 4 bases, leaving 8 bases not matched to a gene. CDR3 sequence (DNA): TGTGCCAGCAGTGGACGGGACAGGGGCACGTACGAGCAGTACTTC. It is translated as CASSGRDRGTYEQYF.

V is TRBV7-2 and J is TRBJ2-3; 8 bases are shared with TRBD2. Germline lookup yields CDR1 SGHTA and CDR2 FQGNSA. This CDR3 has 16 amino acids. The ends lost 5 bases at V and 5 bases at J; junction bases unmatched: 12. The CDR3 DNA sequence: TGTGCCAGCAGCCCCGGCCTCCGGGGGGGGAGAGATACGCAGTATTTT. Translated: CASSPGLRGGRDTQYF.

This clone was picked up one time. V and J are TRBV29-1 and TRBJ1-5; TRBD1 matches 7 bases. The CDR3 totals 17 residues. CDR1 and CDR2 from the germline V gene are SQVTM and ANQGSEA. V dropped 8 bases and J dropped 0; count of bases not matched to a gene: 16. The CDR3 bases are TGCAGCCGAGGAGGCAGGGGGAGTAATTATAGCAATCAGCCCCAGCATTTT. It translates to CSRGGRGSNYSNQPQHF.